Below, 21 T cell receptor beta chains from the same sample are listed, as sequenced in a study of cytomegalovirus exposure and HLA in healthy donors. The PCR contained 60 Vbeta and 13 Jbeta primers. Clones were read by immunoSEQ multiplex PCR, and TCRdb kept only the in-frame ones, dropping some. This sample carries about 150,000 clones, about four fifths of them seen once, and the ten largest clones take 1%. What was sequenced was PBMCs. These TCRs come from a woman aged 50 to 60 in good health and CMV-seropositive.

J is TRBJ2-3 and V is TRBV12-5; D unclear. In germline, CDR1 is LGHNT, CDR2 FRNRAP. The CDR3 length is 9 residues. The V end lost 9 bases, the J end lost 10 bases, and 8 bases lay between the germline ends. DNA of the CDR3: TGTGCTAGCGGGTCCCCGCAGTATTTT. Encoded protein: CASGSPQYF.

V and J are TRBV4-2 and TRBJ2-5; 9 nucleotides match TRBD2. The J call is uncertain, as TRBJ2-7 better fits the DNA end. The CDR3 has 15 residues. Germline V lookup: CDR1 LGHNA, CDR2 YNFKEQ. The CDR3 is CASSQLAGQPYEQYF. The CDR3 nucleotides read TGTGCCAGCAGCCAACTAGCGGGACAACCCTACGAGCAGTACTTC.

This chain connects TRBV25-1 to TRBJ2-1; the D gene is possibly TRBD1 (5 bases). V was pared by 8 bases and J by 4 bases, with 9 bases between. The CDR3 is made up of 12 amino acids. The V gene's germline CDR1 is MGHDK and CDR2 SYGVNS. CDR3 sequence reads: CASWPGYNEQFF. CDR3 nucleotide sequence: TGTGCCAGCTGGCCAGGGTACAATGAGCAGTTCTTC. Supplemented by reference TRBV25-1 and TRBJ2-1, the full variable domain reads EADIYQTPRYLVIGTGKKITLECSQTMGHDKMYWYQQDPGMELHLIHYSYGVNSTEKGDLSSESTVSRIRTEHFPLTLESARPSHTSQYLCASWPGYNEQFFGPGTRLTVL.

The chain employs TRBV6-1 and TRBJ1-2; maybe TRBD1 (6 bases). The CDR3 covers 17 residues. V shed 2 bases and J shed 3 bases, with 19 bases lying between them. CDR1 and CDR2 (germline): MNHNS, SASEGT. In DNA form, the CDR3 reads TGTGCCAGCAGTGAACACACGCGGGGGGCGCGGGACTATGGCTACACCTTC. It translates to CASSEHTRGARDYGYTF.

This clone was counted a single time. J is TRBJ2-1 and V is TRBV5-1; 9 bases are a match to TRBD2. Germline V gives CDR1 SGHRS, CDR2 YFSETQ. This CDR3 is 16 amino acids long. The junction had 6 bases not matched to a gene; V was cut back by 3 bases and J by 2 bases. The CDR3 coding sequence is TGCGCCAGCAGCTCCTCCGCGGGAGGGGCCTACAATGAGCAGTTCTTC. Translation gives CASSSSAGGAYNEQFF.

This CDR3 is CAVRGAKNIQYF. The CDR3 DNA reads as TGTGCCGTTAGGGGTGCCAAAAACATTCAGTACTTC. This sequence joins TRBV27 and TRBJ2-4; D possibly corresponds to TRBD1 (5 bases). V lost 11 bases and J 1 base, leaving 9 bases between the germline ends. CDR1 and CDR2 from the germline V gene are MNHEY and SMNVEV (reference sequence). The CDR3 extends over 12 amino acids.

A few counts support this clone. This chain uses TRBV27 with TRBJ2-7, with 10 bases aligning to TRBD1. The CDR3 contains 14 residues. V gave up 5 bases and J gave up 7 bases; unmatched junction bases: 8. Germline V gene sequence: CDR1 MNHEY, CDR2 SMNVEV (reference sequence). Here the CDR3 reads CASSGGQGWREQYF. For the CDR3, the DNA is TGTGCCAGCAGTGGGGGACAGGGGTGGAGGGAGCAGTACTTC.

This sequence joins TRBV4-3 and TRBJ2-1; D ambiguous. The V end was cut by 4 bases, the J end by 1 base, with 14 bases between. The germline V gene has CDR1 LGHNA and CDR2 YSLEER. The CDR3 has 16 residues. This chain's CDR3 is CASSPLVGGSYNEQFF. The CDR3 bases are TGCGCCAGCAGCCCTCTAGTGGGTGGTTCCTACAATGAGCAGTTCTTC.

CDR3 loop: CASSQVGDRESGYTF. CDR3 bases: TGTGCCAGCAGCCAAGTCGGTGACAGGGAAAGTGGCTACACCTTC. J is TRBJ1-2 and V is TRBV4-2; 7 nucleotides agree with TRBD1. The germline gives CDR1 LGHNA, CDR2 YNFKEQ. The V and J ends lost 1 base and 7 bases, in that order; junction bases with no gene match: 9. This CDR3 region has 15 residues.

V gene TRBV6-1 combines with J gene TRBJ2-7, with TRBD1 matching over 9 bases. The CDR3 totals 13 residues. The V gene end was trimmed by 6 bases and the J gene end by 6 bases; junction bases not matched to a gene: 6. Germline-derived CDR1 and CDR2 are MNHNS and SASEGT. The CDR3 bases are TGTGCCAGCAGGTTGACAGGGGGTGGCGAGCAGTACTTC. Translated: CASRLTGGGEQYF.

V and J are TRBV7-3 and TRBJ1-4; D is undetermined. CDR3 length equals 13 residues. Germline V CDR1 and CDR2: SGHTA, FQGTGA. V was clipped by 9 bases and J by 6 bases, with 14 bases between them. The CDR3 nucleotides are TGTGCCAGGGGAGGGAAACGAGATGAAAAACTGTTTTTT. Translated, it gives CARGGKRDEKLFF.

The chain links TRBV28 to TRBJ2-7; D perhaps matches TRBD1 (5 bases). This CDR3 is built from 13 residues. Trimming left V 1 base short and J 3 bases short, with 7 bases between. Germline values: CDR1 MDHEN, CDR2 SYDVKM. CDR3 bases: TGTGCCAGCAGTTTATCAGGGCTCTACGAGCAGTACTTC. It specifies CASSLSGLYEQYF.

On this clone: One end of the junction is discordant with germline, which a read error may explain. The rearrangement uses TRBV7-3 and TRBJ1-4; 8 nucleotides agree with TRBD1. Germline V gives CDR1 SGHTA, CDR2 FQGTGA. The CDR3 extends over 16 amino acids. The CDR3 here is CSSSLKRAGGGEKLFF. The CDR3 coding sequence is TGTTCCAGCAGCTTAAAGAGGGCAGGGGGCGGTGAAAAACTGTTTTTT.

The chain joins TRBV7-2 to TRBJ2-7; weak D call: TRBD1 (5 bases). The V and J ends lost 0 bases and 3 bases respectively, with 9 bases between them. Germline assignment: CDR1 SGHTA and CDR2 FQGNSA. This CDR3 is built from 14 residues. The CDR3 DNA reads TGTGCCAGCAGCTTAGCGGGGCTTTTCTACGAGCAGTACTTC. Protein product: CASSLAGLFYEQYF.

The chain recombines TRBV5-4 with TRBJ1-2, with unresolved D. Trimming stripped 0 bases from V and 8 bases from J, with 11 bases between. This CDR3 has 13 amino acids. Germline values: CDR1 SGHNT, CDR2 YYREEE (reference sequence). The CDR3 sequence: CASSLAGSPGYTF. In nucleotides, the CDR3 is TGTGCCAGCAGCTTGGCGGGGAGTCCCGGCTACACCTTC.

The genes are TRBV27 and TRBJ1-4, with 8 bases matching TRBD1. Germline lookup yields CDR1 MNHEY and CDR2 SMNVEV (reference sequence). CDR3 length equals 13 residues. Unmatched junction bases numbered 1, after V lost 5 bases and J lost 5 bases. The CDR3, as DNA: TGTGCCAGCAGTAGACAGGGGAATGAAAAACTGTTTTTT. This translates into CASSRQGNEKLFF.

This clone was seen a single time. The rearrangement uses TRBV9 and TRBJ1-3; D is uncertain. Germline CDR1 is SGDLS and CDR2 is YYNGEE. The ends were cut back, 2 bases at V and 4 bases at J, with 13 bases in the middle. This CDR3 comprises 15 residues. CDR3 in DNA: TGTGCCAGCAGCGTCGTAGGTCTAGGCGGAAACACCATATATTTT. Translated: CASSVVGLGGNTIYF.

The chain combines TRBV6-5 with TRBJ1-1; D is perhaps TRBD1 (6 bases). Trimming took off 7 bases at V and 8 bases at J, with 23 bases between the two ends. This CDR3 region has 15 residues. Per germline, CDR1 MNHEY and CDR2 SVGAGI. Here the CDR3 reads CASNPLTGWSREAFF. CDR3 DNA: TGTGCCAGCAATCCCTTAACAGGGTGGAGTAGAGAAGCTTTCTTT.

V gene TRBV6-6 combines with J gene TRBJ2-1, with 8 positions matching TRBD1. The trim removed 2 bases at V and 10 bases at J, leaving 7 bases unmatched. CDR3 length: 14 amino acids. Germline CDR1 is MNHNY and CDR2 is SVGAGI (reference sequence). The CDR3 loop is CASSYRLWDREQFF. As DNA, the CDR3 is TGTGCCAGCAGTTACCGATTATGGGACAGGGAGCAGTTCTTC.

The chain is built from TRBV9 and TRBJ1-6; 9 positions match TRBD1. Germline V gene data show CDR1 as SGDLS and CDR2 as YYNGEE. V dropped 2 bases and J dropped 6; count of bases not matched to a gene: 3. This CDR3 contains 15 residues. The CDR3 coding sequence is TGTGCCAGCAGCGTTCAGACAGGGGGTAATTCACCCCTCCACTTT. Its translation is CASSVQTGGNSPLHF.

To note about this clone: The sample carries other DNA sequences with the same CDR3. This chain connects TRBV7-9 to TRBJ1-4, with D maybe TRBD1 (6 bases). The germline gives CDR1 SEHNR, CDR2 FQNEAQ (reference sequence). CDR3 length: 13 amino acids. V was cut by 1 base and J by 7 bases, with 7 bases left in between. CDR3 nucleotide sequence: TGTGCCAGCAGCTTAGTAGGGGGTGAAAAACTGTTTTTT. It translates to CASSLVGGEKLFF.